This passage covers 24 T cell receptor beta chains from one sample sequenced in a study of OX40 agonist ivuxolimab in advanced cancers. Repertoires were generated with immunoSEQ multiplex PCR, while TCRdb's copy carries only in-frame clones and drops some. The table includes about 46,000 clones, approximately 90% detected once. The material was CD4+ or CD8+ T cells sorted from blood, obtained in a trial of the OX40 agonist ivuxolimab. The receptors stem from an adult with an advanced solid tumor such as melanoma, head and neck, liver or kidney cancer.

The chain couples TRBV11-2 to TRBJ1-3; a possible D gene is TRBD1 (5 bases). Looked up from germline, CDR1 is SGHAT and CDR2 is FQNNGV. Trimming took 6 bases from V and 2 from J, leaving 14 bases between them. CDR3 size: 15 residues. CDR3 coding DNA: TGTGCCAGCAGTTCCCAGGGCACCGCTGGAAACACCATATATTTT. This encodes CASSSQGTAGNTIYF.

In DNA form, the CDR3 reads TGTGCCAGCAGCGGGGACACCCCGCCATTCATGAACACCGGGGAGCTGTTTTTT. Protein: CASSGDTPPFMNTGELFF. The chain combines TRBV7-3 with TRBJ2-2; a weak D match, TRBD1 (6 bases). Germline-derived CDR1 and CDR2 are SGHTA and FQGTGA. V dropped 5 bases and J dropped 1 base, with 20 bases sitting between them. The CDR3 is 18 residues long. Supplemented by reference TRBV7-3 and TRBJ2-2, the full variable domain reads GAGVSQTPSNKVTEKGKYVELRCDPISGHTALYWYRQSLGQGPEFLIYFQGTGAADDSGLPNDRFFAVRPEGSVSTLKIQRTERGDSAVYLCASSGDTPPFMNTGELFFGEGSRLTVL.

The chain joins TRBV13 to TRBJ2-3, with D unclear. The CDR3 runs to 14 residues. Deletions cut 0 bases from V and 3 bases from J, with 7 bases between. The germline gives CDR1 PRHDT, CDR2 FYEKMQ (reference sequence). CDR3 protein: CASSLGLGTDTQYF. DNA for the CDR3: TGTGCCAGCAGCTTAGGCCTGGGGACAGATACGCAGTATTTT.

The chain carries TRBV18 and TRBJ2-7; D not certain. Germline CDR1 and CDR2: KGHSH and LQKENI. This CDR3 spans 16 amino acids. Trimming took off 2 bases at V and 5 bases at J, with 19 bases between the two ends. CDR3 residues: CASSPETPRPSNEQYF. The CDR3 DNA reads as TGTGCCAGCTCACCAGAGACACCGCGGCCATCCAACGAGCAGTACTTC. Based on the CDR3 plus reference TRBV18 and TRBJ2-7, the full variable domain is NAGVMQNPRHLVRRRGQEARLRCSPMKGHSHVYWYRQLPEEGLKFMVYLQKENIIDESGMPKERFSAEFPKEGPSILRIQQVVRGDSAAYFCASSPETPRPSNEQYFGPGTRLTVT.

The chain joins TRBV15 to TRBJ1-6; no clear D gene. Trimming left V 3 bases short and J 8 bases short, with 14 bases between. CDR1 LNHNV and CDR2 YYDKDF come from the germline V gene (reference sequence). This CDR3 is 15 amino acids long. The CDR3 is CATSSNRGRDSPLHF. DNA for the CDR3: TGTGCCACCAGCAGTAATCGGGGTAGGGATTCACCCCTCCACTTT.

The genes are TRBV29-1 and TRBJ2-2; no clear D. The CDR3 contains 12 residues. The V gene's germline CDR1 is SQVTM and CDR2 ANQGSEA. Trimming shortened V by 6 bases and J by 1 base, and 6 bases separated the two germline ends. The CDR3: CSVDENTGELFF. The CDR3 coding sequence is TGCAGCGTCGACGAGAACACCGGGGAGCTGTTTTTT.

This clone was recorded only once. The chain combines TRBV5-6 with TRBJ1-1, with 7 bases that match TRBD1. V lost 6 bases and J lost 10; bases outside the gene matches: 12. The length of the CDR3 is 13 residues. Per germline, CDR1 SGHDT and CDR2 YYEEEE. Here the CDR3 reads CASNPTGAGGAFF. CDR3 in DNA: TGTGCCAGCAACCCTACAGGGGCCGGCGGAGCTTTCTTT.

The chain uses TRBV30 and TRBJ2-7; no firm D call. CDR1 GTSNPN and CDR2 SVGIG come from the germline V gene (reference sequence). V shed 5 bases and J shed 3 bases, with 8 bases lying between them. The CDR3 is 11 amino acids. The CDR3 loop reads CAWGSDYEQYF. The DNA of the CDR3 is TGTGCCTGGGGCTCGGACTACGAGCAGTACTTC.

This clone was seen a handful of times. The chain couples TRBV5-1 to TRBJ1-4; D unresolved. The CDR3 spans 15 residues. V shed 3 bases and J shed 4 bases, with 13 bases lying between them. Germline-derived CDR1 and CDR2 are SGHRS and YFSETQ. In nucleotides, the CDR3 is TGCGCCAGCAGCTCAGGATGGGAAAATAATGAAAAACTGTTTTTT. It codes for CASSSGWENNEKLFF.

The V call is TRBV7-6, the J call TRBJ2-2; 8 bases are shared with TRBD1. Trimming at V came to 5 bases and at J to 5 bases, leaving 10 bases not matched to a gene. This CDR3 spans 16 amino acids. Germline CDR1 SGHVS, CDR2 FNYEAQ. CDR3 amino acids: CASSRGTGQGTGELFF. CDR3 DNA: TGTGCCAGCAGCCGGGGGACAGGACAGGGAACCGGGGAGCTGTTTTTT.

The genes are TRBV10-1 and TRBJ2-5; 7 bases agree with TRBD2. CDR3 length equals 14 residues. From germline, CDR1 is WNHNN and CDR2 SYGVQD (reference sequence). After removal of 3 bases from V and 4 bases from J, the junction contained 5 bases not matched to a gene. The CDR3 here is CASSDPGGGETQYF. For the CDR3, the DNA is TGCGCCAGCAGTGACCCGGGAGGTGGAGAGACCCAGTACTTC.

The rearrangement joins TRBV11-3 to TRBJ2-5; D tentatively reads TRBD1 or TRBD2 (6 bases each). V was clipped by 1 base and J by 5 bases, with 8 bases between them. The CDR3 has 13 residues. CDR1 SGHNT and CDR2 YENEEA come from the germline V gene. CDR3 coding DNA: TGTGCCAGCAGCTTAGGAGGGGGGGAGACCCAGTACTTC. Amino acids: CASSLGGGETQYF.

This chain joins TRBV6-6 and TRBJ1-5; 7 nucleotides agree with TRBD1. CDR3 size: 15 residues. Per the germline V gene, CDR1 is MNHNY and CDR2 is SVGAGI (reference sequence). J gave up 2 bases and V 0 bases, and 1 base lay outside the gene matches. CDR3: CASSYSQGGNQPQHF. The CDR3 region has the DNA TGTGCCAGCAGTTACTCGCAGGGGGGCAATCAGCCCCAGCATTTT.

The rearrangement joins TRBV29-1 to TRBJ1-2, with D possibly TRBD1 on 5 matching bases. The germline CDR1 and CDR2 sequences are SQVTM and ANQGSEA. V dropped 8 bases and J dropped 6 bases, with 16 bases sitting between them. The CDR3 covers 12 residues. The CDR3 is CSTRALGDGYTF. Written as DNA, the CDR3 is TGCAGCACCCGGGCCCTGGGGGATGGCTACACCTTC.

The chain carries TRBV19 and TRBJ2-3, with 13 bases matching TRBD2. Germline trimming cut 5 bases from V and 5 bases from J; bases unmatched to any gene: 4. The CDR3 consists of 15 residues. CDR1 is LNHDA, CDR2 SQIVND, per germline (reference sequence). The CDR3: CASSLWTSGRDTQYF. DNA for the CDR3: TGTGCCAGTAGTCTCTGGACTAGCGGGAGAGATACGCAGTATTTT.

V gene TRBV10-3 combines with J gene TRBJ2-7, with TRBD2 matching 9 bases. Trimming removed 7 bases from V and 3 bases from J; junction bases left unmatched: 7. The CDR3 is made up of 14 amino acids. Germline V CDR1 and CDR2: ENHRY, SYGVKD. Here the CDR3 reads CAITKVAGDYEQYF. In DNA form, the CDR3 reads TGTGCCATCACCAAGGTAGCGGGGGACTACGAGCAGTACTTC.

J is TRBJ2-5 and V is TRBV5-4; 10 positions agree with TRBD2. This CDR3 has 18 amino acids. V lost 0 bases to trimming and J lost 4 bases; unmatched junction nucleotides: 12. Germline CDR1 SGHNT, CDR2 YYREEE (reference sequence). The CDR3: CASSLESSGRAGRETQYF. CDR3 nucleotide sequence: TGTGCCAGCAGCTTGGAGTCAAGCGGGAGGGCCGGACGAGAGACCCAGTACTTC. The whole variable domain, filled in from reference TRBV5-4 and TRBJ2-5, reads ETGVTQSPTHLIKTRGQQVTLRCSSQSGHNTVSWYQQALGQGPQFIFQYYREEENGRGNFPPRFSGLQFPNYSSELNVNALELDDSALYLCASSLESSGRAGRETQYFGPGTRLLVL.

CDR3 in amino acids: CAWGPGDSVVETQYF. The CDR3 region has the DNA TGTGCCTGGGGCCCGGGAGACTCAGTGGTGGAGACCCAGTACTTC. The chain recombines TRBV30 with TRBJ2-5, with a possible D match to TRBD2 (6 bases). Germline loops: CDR1 GTSNPN, CDR2 SVGIG (reference sequence). Trimming removed 5 bases at V and 5 bases at J, with 21 bases between. The CDR3 runs 15 residues.

The count of this clone is one. This sequence joins TRBV28 and TRBJ2-7; D uncertain. V was trimmed by 2 bases and J by 4 bases, leaving 6 bases between them. The CDR3 is made up of 12 amino acids. Per the germline V gene, CDR1 is MDHEN and CDR2 is SYDVKM. The chain's CDR3 is CASSLLRYEQYF. CDR3 coding DNA: TGTGCCAGCAGTTTACTCCGTTACGAGCAGTACTTC. The full variable domain, completed using reference TRBV28 and TRBJ2-7, is DVKVTQSSRYLVKRTGEKVFLECVQDMDHENMFWYRQDPGLGLRLIYFSYDVKMKEKGDIPEGYSVSREKKERFSLILESASTNQTSMYLCASSLLRYEQYFGPGTRLTVT.

The chain employs TRBV9 and TRBJ2-7; 11 bases are shared with TRBD2. Per the germline V gene, CDR1 is SGDLS and CDR2 is YYNGEE. Losses at the gene ends were 7 bases for V and 4 bases for J; bases not matched to a gene: 7. The CDR3 runs 14 residues. The CDR3: CASARTSGSYEQYF. The CDR3 DNA is TGTGCCAGCGCCCGAACTAGCGGGAGTTACGAGCAGTACTTC.

The genes are TRBV29-1 and TRBJ2-2; D is possibly TRBD1 (6 bases). The germline CDR1 and CDR2 sequences are SQVTM and ANQGSEA. The CDR3 extends over 13 amino acids. V lost 5 bases and J lost 4, with 11 bases in between. The CDR3 sequence: CSVTDRPTGELFF. CDR3 DNA sequence: TGCAGCGTTACAGACAGGCCCACCGGGGAGCTGTTTTTT.

The chain employs TRBV20-1 and TRBJ1-2; D unresolved. With 3 bases removed from V and 6 bases from J, the gap between germline ends came to 2 bases. CDR1 is DFQATT, CDR2 SNEGSKA, per germline (reference sequence). This CDR3 has 9 amino acids. The CDR3 loop reads CSASDGYTF. CDR3 DNA sequence: TGCAGTGCTAGCGATGGCTACACCTTC.

J is TRBJ2-7 and V is TRBV5-4; 15 bases agree with TRBD2. In germline, CDR1 is SGHNT, CDR2 YYREEE (reference sequence). With 4 bases clipped from V and 2 bases from J, the junction kept 7 bases outside the gene matches. The CDR3 spans 17 residues. As DNA, the CDR3 is TGTGCCAGCAGCATACCGGGACTAGCGGGAGGTCCCTACGAGCAGTACTTC. Translated: CASSIPGLAGGPYEQYF.

For the CDR3, the DNA is TGTGCCAGCAGCAACGAACTAGCGGGACTAGCCAAAAACATTCAGTACTTC. It codes for CASSNELAGLAKNIQYF. The V gene is TRBV5-5, the J gene TRBJ2-4, with 10 bases fitting TRBD2. The CDR3 sequence is 17 residues long. CDR1 and CDR2 (germline): SGHKS, YYEKEE (reference sequence). Trimming took 4 bases from V and 0 from J; bases not matched to a gene: 7.